The sequence of this TCR beta chain was determined in a study of T cells in localized non-small cell lung cancer. General study results and limits: Heterogeneity remains possible because sequencing was limited to only one tumor region. Among the tissues sampled, uninvolved adjacent lung had the highest T cell clonality, above tumor. Overall survival was longer when the density of T cells in the blood was higher. Across samples, adjacent lung featured a median approximately 56 of the top 100 tumor clones.

Assay used: immunoSEQ multiplex PCR; TCRdb lists only in-frame clones, some missing. The table includes 20,000 to 25,000 clones, about 88% detected once. In the case of this clone: The target antigen is unknown.

This material consisted of peripheral blood, taken before any cancer treatment. The receptor was derived from a male donor at least 60 years old with stage I lung adenocarcinoma.

The CDR3 reads CASSRQQNQPQHF. CDR3 nucleotides: TGTGCCAGCAGCCGACAGCAGAATCAGCCCCAGCATTTT. J is TRBJ1-5 and V is TRBV11-2; D may be TRBD1 (5 bases). V lost 5 bases and J 4 bases, leaving 9 bases between the germline ends. The germline CDR1 and CDR2 sequences are SGHAT and FQNNGV. This CDR3 comprises 13 residues. Using reference TRBV11-2 and TRBJ1-5 for the parts outside the CDR3, the full variable domain is EAGVAQSPRYKIIEKRQSVAFWCNPISGHATLYWYQQILGQGPKLLIQFQNNGVVDDSQLPKDRFSAERLKGVDSTLKIQPAKLEDSAVYLCASSRQQNQPQHFGDGTRLSIL.